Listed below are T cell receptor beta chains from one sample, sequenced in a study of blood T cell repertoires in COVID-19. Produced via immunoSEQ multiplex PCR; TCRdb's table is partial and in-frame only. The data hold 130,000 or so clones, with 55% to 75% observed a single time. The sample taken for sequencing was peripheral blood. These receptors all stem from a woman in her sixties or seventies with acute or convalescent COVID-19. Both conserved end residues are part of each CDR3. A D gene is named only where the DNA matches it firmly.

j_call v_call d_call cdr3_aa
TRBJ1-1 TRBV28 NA CASSSKPQGAEAFF
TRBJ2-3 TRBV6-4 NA CASSDSTGPTDTQYF
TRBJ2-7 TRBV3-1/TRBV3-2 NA CASSQGNSPGWKYF
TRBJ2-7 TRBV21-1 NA CASSKDPPSTGQFYEQYF
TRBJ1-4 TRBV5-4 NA CASSGGPGENEKLFF
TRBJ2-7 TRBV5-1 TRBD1 CASSRTGTGASLSEQYF
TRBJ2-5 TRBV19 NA CASSIAGRGRETQYF
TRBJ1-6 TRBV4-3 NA CASSGQHKNSPLHF
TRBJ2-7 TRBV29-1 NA CSGRGTNTDEQYF
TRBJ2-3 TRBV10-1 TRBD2 CATSPGLAGEDTQYF
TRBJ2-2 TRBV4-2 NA CASSQGDIGGELFF
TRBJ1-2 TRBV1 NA CTSSQPRGRSGYTF
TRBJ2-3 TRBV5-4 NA CASSFGGVADTQYF
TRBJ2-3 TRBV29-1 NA CSVEVLARGGGLTDTQYF
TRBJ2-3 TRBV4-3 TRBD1 CASSQEARTGWADTQYF
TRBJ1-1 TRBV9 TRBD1 CASTRDSYSTEAFF
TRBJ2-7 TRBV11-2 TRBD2 CASSLEGSGRENEQYF
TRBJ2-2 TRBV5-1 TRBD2 CASSLEGLGHTGELFF
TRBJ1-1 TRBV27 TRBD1 CASSRLRGDAPGEAFF
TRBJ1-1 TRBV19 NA CASTPTGIVGTEAFF
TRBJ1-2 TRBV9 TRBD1 CASSVTGGAMYGYTF
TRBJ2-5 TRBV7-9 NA CASSFQGSTQYF
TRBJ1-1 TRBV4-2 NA CASSQEIGDTEAFF
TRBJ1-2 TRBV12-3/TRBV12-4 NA CASSLVGGGYTF
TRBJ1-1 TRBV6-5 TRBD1 CASSFSGGLNTEAFF
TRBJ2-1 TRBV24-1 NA CATSDLSRTNNEQFF